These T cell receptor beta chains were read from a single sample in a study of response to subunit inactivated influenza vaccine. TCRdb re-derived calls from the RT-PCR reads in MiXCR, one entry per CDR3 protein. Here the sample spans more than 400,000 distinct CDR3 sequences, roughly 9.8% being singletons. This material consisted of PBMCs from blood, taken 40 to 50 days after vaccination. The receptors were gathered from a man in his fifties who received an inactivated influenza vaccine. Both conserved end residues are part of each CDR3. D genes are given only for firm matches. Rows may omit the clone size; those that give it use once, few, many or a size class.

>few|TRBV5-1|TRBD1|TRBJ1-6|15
CASSLGQASGSPLHF
TGCGCCAGCAGCCTCGGACAGGCAAGCGGTTCACCCCTCCACTTT
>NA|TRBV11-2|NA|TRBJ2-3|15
CASSLGRRSTDTQYF
TGTGCCAGCAGCTTAGGACGGAGGAGCACAGATACGCAGTATTTT
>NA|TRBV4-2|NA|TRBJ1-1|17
CASSPHGGGGLNTEAFF
TGTGCCAGCAGCCCCCACGGGGGAGGTGGGCTAAACACTGAAGCTTTCTTT
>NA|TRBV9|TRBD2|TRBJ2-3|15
CASSVSAGGEDTQYF
TGTGCCAGCAGCGTATCTGCGGGAGGTGAAGATACGCAGTATTTT
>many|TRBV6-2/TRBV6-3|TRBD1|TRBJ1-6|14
CASSRDSGNSPLHF
TGTGCCAGCAGTCGGGACAGCGGTAATTCACCCCTCCACTTT
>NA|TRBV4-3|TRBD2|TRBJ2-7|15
CASSQEAVGGYEQYF
TGCGCCAGCAGCCAAGAGGCGGTGGGGGGGTACGAGCAGTACTTC
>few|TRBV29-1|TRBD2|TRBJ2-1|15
CSVARTSGEGHEQFF
TGCAGCGTTGCCCGGACTAGCGGCGAGGGGCATGAGCAGTTCTTC
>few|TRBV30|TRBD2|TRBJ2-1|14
CASTTSGSFNEQFF
TGTGCCTCCACGACTAGCGGGAGCTTCAATGAGCAGTTCTTC
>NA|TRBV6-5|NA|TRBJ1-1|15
CASSYWSFMNTEAFF
TGTGCCAGCAGTTACTGGTCATTCATGAACACTGAAGCTTTCTTT
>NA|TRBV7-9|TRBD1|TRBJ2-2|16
CASSTLTGANTGELFF
TGTGCCAGCAGCACACTGACAGGGGCGAACACCGGGGAGCTGTTTTTT
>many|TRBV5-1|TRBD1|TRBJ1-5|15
CASSLQGTSNQPQHF
TGCGCCAGCAGCTTACAGGGGACGAGCAATCAGCCCCAGCATTTT
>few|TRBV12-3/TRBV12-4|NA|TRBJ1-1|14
CASSFKTLNTEAFF
TGTGCCAGCAGTTTCAAGACACTGAACACTGAAGCTTTCTTT
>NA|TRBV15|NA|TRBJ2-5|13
CATSRVGGETQYF
TGTGCCACCAGCAGGGTAGGGGGAGAGACCCAGTACTTC
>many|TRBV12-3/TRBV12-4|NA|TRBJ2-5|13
CASSLYVQETQYF
TGTGCCAGCAGTTTGTATGTACAAGAGACCCAGTACTTC
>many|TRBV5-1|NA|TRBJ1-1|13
CASSLDPNTEAFF
TGCGCCAGCAGCTTAGACCCGAACACTGAAGCTTTCTTT
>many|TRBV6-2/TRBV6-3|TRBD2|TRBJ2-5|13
CASTSSGKETQYF
TGTGCCAGCACTAGTAGCGGGAAAGAGACCCAGTACTTC
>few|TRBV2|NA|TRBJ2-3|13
CASSEALSDTQYF
TGTGCCAGCAGTGAAGCGTTATCAGATACGCAGTATTTT
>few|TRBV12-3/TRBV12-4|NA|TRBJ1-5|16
CASRDSRVELNQPQHF
TGTGCCAGCAGGGACTCGAGGGTGGAACTAAATCAGCCCCAGCATTTT
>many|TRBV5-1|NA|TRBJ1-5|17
CASSLVLQWDSNHPQHF
TGCGCCAGCAGCTTGGTCCTACAGTGGGATAGCAATCATCCCCAGCATTTT
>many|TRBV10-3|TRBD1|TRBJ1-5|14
CAIWTGISNQPQHF
TGTGCCATTTGGACAGGTATTAGCAATCAGCCCCAGCATTTT
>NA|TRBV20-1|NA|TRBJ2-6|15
CSARETARGANVLTF
TGCAGTGCTAGAGAGACTGCCCGTGGGGCCAACGTCCTGACTTTC
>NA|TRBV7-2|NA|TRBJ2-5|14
CASSLVYVQETQYF
TGTGCCAGCAGCTTAGTATATGTCCAAGAGACCCAGTACTTC